The rows below give T cell receptor beta chains drawn from one sample of a study of blood T cell repertoires in COVID-19. Method: immunoSEQ multiplex PCR; TCRdb's copy keeps in-frame clones and lacks some. This sample has over 50,000 clones; about 82% occur once, and the top ten carry around 4.1%. Sequenced input: PBMCs or T cells enriched from blood (not recorded which). The receptors shown here come from a woman in her thirties or forties with acute COVID-19. Both conserved end residues are trimmed from each CDR3.

>TRBJ2-3|TRBV6-5|10
ASKQGQDTQY
>TRBJ2-5|TRBV24-1|12
ATSDLWQQETQY
>TRBJ2-1|TRBV5-1|13
ASSTGTLVGNEQF
>TRBJ2-7|TRBV29-1|10
SVEDSSYEQY
>TRBJ2-5|TRBV11-2|14
ASSPGTSGGQFPQY
>TRBJ1-1|TRBV27|14
ASSFGPGELNTEAF
>TRBJ2-5|TRBV19|12
ASSMTGGAEIQY
>TRBJ2-5|TRBV7-7|13
ASSLVDRGQETQY
>TRBJ1-1|TRBV14|15
ASSQDLIGTGNTEAF
>TRBJ1-1|TRBV20-1|11
SASPHGDTEAF
>TRBJ1-2|TRBV19|12
ASSITGGQHGYT
>TRBJ1-3|TRBV15|12
ATSRDSSGNTIY
>TRBJ2-2|TRBV6-5|14
ASSSGLAGETGELF
>TRBJ1-3|TRBV28|13
ASKGGRRAGNTIY
>TRBJ1-1|TRBV18|14
ASSRNEGAWNTEAF
>TRBJ2-3|TRBV5-4|13
ASRRDRGSADTQY
>TRBJ2-1|TRBV19|11
ASSIQGPNEQF
>TRBJ2-5|TRBV11-2|14
ASSLVGRGGPETQY
>TRBJ1-2|TRBV4-1|15
ASSLKDSGSRDYGYT
>TRBJ1-5|TRBV18|12
ASSPPGSNQPQH
>TRBJ2-3|TRBV9|12
ASSPGGGPDTQY
>TRBJ1-2|TRBV28|10
ASLQGNYGYT
>TRBJ1-6|TRBV11-2|13
ASKLAGEYNSPLH
>TRBJ2-3|TRBV6-2/TRBV6-3|19
ASSLLLGEGATRGNTDTQY
>TRBJ1-2|TRBV5-1|12
ASSLARDTYGYT
>TRBJ1-2|TRBV19|13
ASSIEFRGGDGYT
>TRBJ2-2|TRBV10-3|15
AISRTSGGPNTGELF
>TRBJ2-3|TRBV12-3/TRBV12-4|9
ATQVGATQY
>TRBJ2-2|TRBV5-4|13
ASSIDLALTGELF
>TRBJ2-2|TRBV6-6|12
ASSYSRLTGELF
>TRBJ2-5|TRBV10-3|9
ATRGGETQY
>TRBJ2-5|TRBV5-1|12
ASSLGWEGETQY